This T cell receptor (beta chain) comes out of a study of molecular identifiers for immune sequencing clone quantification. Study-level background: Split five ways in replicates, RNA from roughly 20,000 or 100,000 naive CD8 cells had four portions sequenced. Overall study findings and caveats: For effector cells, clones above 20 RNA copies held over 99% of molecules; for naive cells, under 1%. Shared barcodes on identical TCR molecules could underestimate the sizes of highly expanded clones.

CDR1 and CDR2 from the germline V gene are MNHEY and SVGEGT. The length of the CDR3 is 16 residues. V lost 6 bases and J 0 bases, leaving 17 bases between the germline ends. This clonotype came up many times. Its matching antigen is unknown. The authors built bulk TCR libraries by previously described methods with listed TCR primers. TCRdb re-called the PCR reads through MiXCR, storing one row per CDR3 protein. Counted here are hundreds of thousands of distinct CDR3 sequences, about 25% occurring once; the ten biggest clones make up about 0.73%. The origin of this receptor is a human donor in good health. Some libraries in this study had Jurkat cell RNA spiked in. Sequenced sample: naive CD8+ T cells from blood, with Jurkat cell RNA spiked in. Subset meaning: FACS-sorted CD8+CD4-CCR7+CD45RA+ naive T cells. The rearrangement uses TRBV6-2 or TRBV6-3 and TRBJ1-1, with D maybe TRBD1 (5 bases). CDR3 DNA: TGTGCCAGCAGCTTAACAGGATTAGGGGTGAACACTGAAGCTTTCTTT. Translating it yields CASSLTGLGVNTEAFF.